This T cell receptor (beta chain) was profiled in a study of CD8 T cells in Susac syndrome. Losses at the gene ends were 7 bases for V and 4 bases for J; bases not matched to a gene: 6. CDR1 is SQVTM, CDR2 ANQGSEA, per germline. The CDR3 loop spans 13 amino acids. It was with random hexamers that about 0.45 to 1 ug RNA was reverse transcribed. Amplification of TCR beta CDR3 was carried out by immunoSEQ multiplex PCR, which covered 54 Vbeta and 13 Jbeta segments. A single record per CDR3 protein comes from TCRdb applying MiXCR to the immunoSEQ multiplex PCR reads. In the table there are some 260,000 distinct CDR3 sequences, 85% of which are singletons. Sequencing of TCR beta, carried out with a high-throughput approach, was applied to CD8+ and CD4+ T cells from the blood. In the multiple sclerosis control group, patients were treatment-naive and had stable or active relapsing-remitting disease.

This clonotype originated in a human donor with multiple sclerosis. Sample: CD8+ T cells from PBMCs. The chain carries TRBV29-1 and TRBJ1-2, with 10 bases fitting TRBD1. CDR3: CSASTGGFYGYTF. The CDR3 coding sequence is TGCAGCGCCTCGACAGGGGGCTTCTATGGCTACACCTTC.